These T cell receptor beta chains were read from a single sample in a study of T cell responses to AZD1222 COVID-19 vaccine. Assay used: immunoSEQ multiplex PCR; TCRdb lists only in-frame clones, some missing. Here the sample spans approximately 160,000 clones, about 91% being singletons. Sequenced here: peripheral blood, sampled on day 0 of AZD1222 vaccination. The receptor set was obtained from an adult in good health. Both conserved end residues are part of each CDR3. Each record gives: clone size, D gene, V gene, J gene, CDR3 DNA, CDR3 protein. D genes are given only for firm matches. Size is omitted from some rows. Given values are once, few, many or a class for expanded clones.

-,-,TRBV7-9,TRBJ1-4,TGTGCCAGCAGCTTATTGGCAGCAACTAATGAAAAACTGTTTTTT,CASSLLAATNEKLFF
once,-,TRBV10-3,TRBJ2-7,TGTGCCATCAGTGACCCCTCCGGGCCTGGAGGAAACGAGCAGTACTTC,CAISDPSGPGGNEQYF
-,-,TRBV28,TRBJ2-3,TGTGCCAGCAGCCCCCCCTATTTGGGGAGGAGCACAGATACGCAGTATTTT,CASSPPYLGRSTDTQYF
-,-,TRBV5-1,TRBJ1-1,TGCGCCAGCAGCTCCTATTCTGAAGCTTTCTTT,CASSSYSEAFF
few,-,TRBV18,TRBJ2-1,TGTGCCAGCTCACCACGGGAGCTGAGGGATGAGCAGTTCTTC,CASSPRELRDEQFF
-,-,TRBV10-3,TRBJ2-1,TGTGCCATCAGTGAGTACGCCAGCTCCAATGAGCAGTTCTTC,CAISEYASSNEQFF
-,TRBD2,TRBV27,TRBJ2-1,TGTGCCAGCAGTTTAAGTCTAGCGGGAGGGCCGAATGAGCAGTTCTTC,CASSLSLAGGPNEQFF
-,TRBD1,TRBV6-5,TRBJ2-4,TGTGCCAGCAGTTACTCGGCCAGGGGGGCCAAAAACATTCAGTACTTC,CASSYSARGAKNIQYF
-,-,TRBV5-4,TRBJ1-1,TGTGCCAGCAGGGGAGGGGGGTTGGACACTGAAGCTTTCTTT,CASRGGGLDTEAFF
few,-,TRBV15,TRBJ1-6,TGTGCCACCAGCAGAGAGGGGCAGTTGATTTCACCCCTCCACTTT,CATSREGQLISPLHF
-,-,TRBV28,TRBJ1-6,TGTGCCAGCAGTTTGGGGCAGCCCCTGATGGCCCTCCACTTT,CASSLGQPLMALHF
-,TRBD2,TRBV5-1,TRBJ2-1,TGCGCCAGCAGTAGACTAGCGGGAGGGCCGCTCAATGAGCAGTTCTTC,CASSRLAGGPLNEQFF
-,-,TRBV6-2/TRBV6-3,TRBJ2-3,TGTGCCAGCAGTTACTTCCAAGGAGGCACAGATACGCAGTATTTT,CASSYFQGGTDTQYF